These 3 T cell receptor beta chains were all obtained from the same sample, sequenced in a study of cytomegalovirus exposure and HLA in healthy donors. The PCR made use of 60 Vbeta and 13 Jbeta primers. Repertoires were generated with immunoSEQ multiplex PCR, while TCRdb's copy carries only in-frame clones and drops some. The profile shows about 200,000 clones, roughly 78% of them singletons. The sample consisted of PBMCs. All receptors come from a woman in her twenties or thirties in good health and CMV-seropositive.

The chain carries TRBV27 and TRBJ2-7; 7 positions match TRBD2. The junction had 6 bases not matched to a gene; V was cut back by 4 bases and J by 3 bases. Looked up from germline, CDR1 is MNHEY and CDR2 is SMNVEV (reference sequence). The CDR3 extends over 14 amino acids. The CDR3 loop is CASSSWTRYYEQYF. CDR3 in DNA: TGTGCCAGCAGTTCGTGGACTAGGTACTACGAGCAGTACTTC.

The chain joins TRBV6-1 to TRBJ2-7, with 12 bases lining up with TRBD2. With V trimmed by 1 base and J by 2 bases, 6 bases remained unmatched. Germline loops: CDR1 MNHNS, CDR2 SASEGT. The CDR3 has 17 amino acids. For the CDR3, the DNA is TGTGCCAGCAGTGAAGGACTAGCGGGAGAGGTGACCTACGAGCAGTACTTC. As protein: CASSEGLAGEVTYEQYF.

The rearrangement uses TRBV7-6 and TRBJ2-1; 12 nucleotides line up with TRBD2. The germline V gene has CDR1 SGHVS and CDR2 FNYEAQ. The CDR3 contains 18 residues. V lost 1 base and J lost 6; bases outside the gene matches: 10. The CDR3 is CASSLVSGLAGFFNEQFF. In nucleotides, the CDR3 is TGTGCCAGCAGCTTAGTTTCCGGACTAGCGGGATTTTTCAATGAGCAGTTCTTC.